The rows below give T cell receptor beta chains drawn from one sample of a study of T-cell reconstitution after alpha-beta-depleted transplantation in children. TCRdb re-analysed the PCR reads in MiXCR, keeping a single row per CDR3 protein. The sample carries hundreds of thousands of distinct CDR3 sequences, less than 15% recorded once. The sequenced sample was PBMCs, obtained from the stem cell graft. The receptors were sampled from a human donor who donated a stem cell graft to a child with Fanconi anemia. The CDR3 runs from the conserved cysteine through the conserved F or W.

CDR3 protein: CASSVQGGGLSEAFF
V gene: TRBV9
J gene: TRBJ1-1

CDR3 protein: CASSSLRSAEETQYF
V gene: TRBV7-6
J gene: TRBJ2-5

CDR3 protein: CASSQDLRTEAFF
V gene: TRBV14
J gene: TRBJ1-1

CDR3 protein: CASSSTGVVGEQYF
V gene: TRBV6-2/TRBV6-3
J gene: TRBJ2-7

CDR3 protein: CASSLVGGGSGELFF
V gene: TRBV7-2
J gene: TRBJ2-2

CDR3 protein: CSASRHGAKNIQYF
V gene: TRBV20-1
J gene: TRBJ2-4

CDR3 protein: CASSSGALYNEQFF
V gene: TRBV27
J gene: TRBJ2-1

CDR3 protein: CSALGDIGTGELFF
V gene: TRBV29-1
J gene: TRBJ2-2

CDR3 protein: CASSVDINQPQHF
V gene: TRBV9
J gene: TRBJ1-5

CDR3 protein: CASAEGFSTDTQYF
V gene: TRBV7-6
J gene: TRBJ2-3

CDR3 protein: CASSPRRGGTGELFF
V gene: TRBV4-3
J gene: TRBJ2-2

CDR3 protein: CSAPNPGLRYNEQFF
V gene: TRBV20-1
J gene: TRBJ2-1

CDR3 protein: CASSYSGQLGPPLHF
V gene: TRBV6-5
J gene: TRBJ1-6

CDR3 protein: CSARTGDTEAFF
V gene: TRBV20-1
J gene: TRBJ1-1

CDR3 protein: CASSLRAVAGIPYF
V gene: TRBV7-2
J gene: TRBJ2-3

CDR3 protein: CSAPPTEAEAFF
V gene: TRBV20-1
J gene: TRBJ1-1

CDR3 protein: CASSQAVGTPNEQFF
V gene: TRBV14
J gene: TRBJ2-1

CDR3 protein: CASSRGTGPEAFF
V gene: TRBV5-8
J gene: TRBJ1-1

CDR3 protein: CASSPMTQGYQPQHF
V gene: TRBV5-1
J gene: TRBJ1-5

CDR3 protein: CASSIQVTNEKLFF
V gene: TRBV7-2
J gene: TRBJ1-4

CDR3 protein: CASSRASTEAFF
V gene: TRBV3-1
J gene: TRBJ1-1

CDR3 protein: CASSLEAGGWNEQFF
V gene: TRBV11-2
J gene: TRBJ2-1

CDR3 protein: CASSFPGGANEQFF
V gene: TRBV5-4
J gene: TRBJ2-1

CDR3 protein: CASSVYRDFQKTQYF
V gene: TRBV12-3/TRBV12-4
J gene: TRBJ2-5

CDR3 protein: CASSLDPGQGASKNIQYF
V gene: TRBV5-1
J gene: TRBJ2-4

CDR3 protein: CASSMNVGRANYGYTF
V gene: TRBV5-1
J gene: TRBJ1-2

CDR3 protein: CASSRVVGTEAFF
V gene: TRBV5-1
J gene: TRBJ1-1

CDR3 protein: CASSQEVMNTEAFF
V gene: TRBV4-3
J gene: TRBJ1-1

CDR3 protein: CASSPAGTPGELFF
V gene: TRBV12-3/TRBV12-4
J gene: TRBJ2-2

CDR3 protein: CSANRVDQETQYF
V gene: TRBV20-1
J gene: TRBJ2-5

CDR3 protein: CASSVGARKGYEQYF
V gene: TRBV9
J gene: TRBJ2-7

CDR3 protein: CASSQDGPPGTSGEQYF
V gene: TRBV4-3
J gene: TRBJ2-7

CDR3 protein: CASRTGQELFF
V gene: TRBV27
J gene: TRBJ1-4

CDR3 protein: CAISESVSPMQPQHF
V gene: TRBV10-3
J gene: TRBJ1-5

CDR3 protein: CSARSRGDQPQHF
V gene: TRBV20-1
J gene: TRBJ1-5

CDR3 protein: CASSLASGGALKFF
V gene: TRBV27
J gene: TRBJ2-1

CDR3 protein: CASSGDSLGTQYF
V gene: TRBV5-8
J gene: TRBJ2-5

CDR3 protein: CASSAVPSYNEQFF
V gene: TRBV5-1
J gene: TRBJ2-1

CDR3 protein: CAWSVGRPNEKLFF
V gene: TRBV30
J gene: TRBJ1-4

CDR3 protein: CASSQGHGGTEAFF
V gene: TRBV4-2
J gene: TRBJ1-1

CDR3 protein: CASSHLPPGGRGADTQYF
V gene: TRBV4-1
J gene: TRBJ2-3

CDR3 protein: CASSLRNQETQYF
V gene: TRBV27
J gene: TRBJ2-5

CDR3 protein: CASLSGTDSYNSPLHF
V gene: TRBV6-2/TRBV6-3
J gene: TRBJ1-6

CDR3 protein: CSAPPGSTDTQYF
V gene: TRBV20-1
J gene: TRBJ2-3

CDR3 protein: CASSSGGGGSGNTIYF
V gene: TRBV7-8
J gene: TRBJ1-3

CDR3 protein: CASSHDRVLYGYTF
V gene: TRBV4-2
J gene: TRBJ1-2

CDR3 protein: CASRTSGAYNEQFF
V gene: TRBV2
J gene: TRBJ2-1

CDR3 protein: CASSQDQGSKNIQYF
V gene: TRBV14
J gene: TRBJ2-4

CDR3 protein: CASSLGQRLLIFATDTQYF
V gene: TRBV28
J gene: TRBJ2-3

CDR3 protein: CASSKWDTEAFF
V gene: TRBV19
J gene: TRBJ1-1